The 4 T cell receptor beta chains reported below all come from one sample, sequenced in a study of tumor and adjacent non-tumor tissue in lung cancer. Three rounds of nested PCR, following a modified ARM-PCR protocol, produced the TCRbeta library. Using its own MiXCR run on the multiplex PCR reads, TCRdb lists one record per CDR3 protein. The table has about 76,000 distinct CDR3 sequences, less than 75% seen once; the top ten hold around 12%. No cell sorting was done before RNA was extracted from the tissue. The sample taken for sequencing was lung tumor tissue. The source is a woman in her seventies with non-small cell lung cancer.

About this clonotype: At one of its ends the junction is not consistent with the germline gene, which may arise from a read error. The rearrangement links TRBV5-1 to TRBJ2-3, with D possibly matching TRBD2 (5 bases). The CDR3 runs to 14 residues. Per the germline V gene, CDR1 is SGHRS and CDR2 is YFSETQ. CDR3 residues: CANSDLPGRDTQYF. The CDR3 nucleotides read TGCGCCAACAGCGACCTACCGGGAAGAGATACGCAGTATTTT.

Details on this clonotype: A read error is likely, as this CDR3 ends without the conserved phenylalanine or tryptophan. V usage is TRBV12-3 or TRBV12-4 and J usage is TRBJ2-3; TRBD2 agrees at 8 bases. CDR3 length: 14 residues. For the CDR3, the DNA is TGTGTCAGTGCCCGGGGGGGGTACACAGATACGCAGTATTTG. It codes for CVSARGGYTDTQYL.

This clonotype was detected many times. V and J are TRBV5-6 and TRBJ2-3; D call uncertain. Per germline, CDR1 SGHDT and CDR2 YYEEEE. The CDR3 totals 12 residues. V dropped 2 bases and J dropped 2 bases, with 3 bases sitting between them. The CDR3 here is CASSFPTDTQYF. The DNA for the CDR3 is TGTGCCAGCAGCTTCCCCACAGATACGCAGTATTTT.

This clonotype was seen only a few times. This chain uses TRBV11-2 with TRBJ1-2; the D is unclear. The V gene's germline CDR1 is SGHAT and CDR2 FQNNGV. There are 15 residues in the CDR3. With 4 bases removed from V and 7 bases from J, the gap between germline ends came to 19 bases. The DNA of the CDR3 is TGTGCCAGCAGCTCCAAATGGCGAGGGATTGCTGGCTACACCTTC. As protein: CASSSKWRGIAGYTF. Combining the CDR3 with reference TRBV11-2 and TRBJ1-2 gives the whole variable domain EAGVAQSPRYKIIEKRQSVAFWCNPISGHATLYWYQQILGQGPKLLIQFQNNGVVDDSQLPKDRFSAERLKGVDSTLKIQPAKLEDSAVYLCASSSKWRGIAGYTFGSGTRLTVV.